This record looks at one TCR beta chain sequence and its context. Its antigen is unidentified. V was pared by 2 bases and J by 4 bases, with 6 bases of the junction left unmatched. The CDR3 consists of 15 residues. CDR1 is SGHTA and CDR2 is FQGNSA in the germline V gene. This record belongs to a study of blood T cells in healthy people across ages. General study findings and limits: With donor CMV status unknown, expanded clonotype changes were possibly confounded.

PCR was performed a second time for roughly 7 to 12 cycles using a sample-barcoded 5' primer and a J-beta primer mix. Every single cDNA molecule received a tag from a template-switch adaptor with 12 random nucleotides. TCRdb reprocessed the 5' RACE reads with MiXCR, giving one entry per CDR3 protein. The sample lists approximately 780,000 distinct CDR3 sequences, roughly 25% occurring once. The sample was also reused in another study, on T cells of mothers and their children. This second report adds: Thymic selection molds TCR recombination output in much the same way for related pairs as for unrelated pairs. An overlap that was slightly higher, though non-significant, was seen in related mother-child pairs versus unrelated pairs.

This receptor was taken from a boy aged 10-17 years in good health. Sequences were obtained from blood. The V call is TRBV7-2, the J call TRBJ2-7, with 9 bases aligning to TRBD1. CDR3 in amino acids: CASSLYGTGPYEQYF. The CDR3 region has the DNA TGTGCCAGCAGCTTATACGGGACAGGGCCTTACGAGCAGTACTTC.